These T cell receptor beta chains were read from a single sample in a study of pediatric ulcerative colitis. Measured with immunoSEQ multiplex PCR; TCRdb has only the in-frame clones, and not every one. The repertoire holds under 70,000 clones, with 80% to 90% as singletons. Sample: blood. The receptor source for this set is a boy aged 10-17 years who was a control in a study of pediatric ulcerative colitis. Both conserved end residues are part of each CDR3. D genes are given only for firm matches. Rows may omit the clone size; those that give it use once, few, many or a size class.

CDR3 DNA,CDR3 protein,D gene,J gene,V gene,clone size
TGCGCCAGCAGCCAAGATGGTACTAGCGGGGGGTTTGAGCAGTACTTC,CASSQDGTSGGFEQYF,TRBD2,TRBJ2-7,TRBV4-3,.
TGTGCCAGTAGTATCCTAACAGGCTCGAACACTGAAGCTTTCTTT,CASSILTGSNTEAFF,.,TRBJ1-1,TRBV19,.
TGTGCCTGGAGTGTAAGGCACCCCGGGGAGCTGTTTTTT,CAWSVRHPGELFF,.,TRBJ2-2,TRBV30,.
TGTGCCAGTAGCTATTCTCGGGACAGCTACGAGCAGTACTTC,CASSYSRDSYEQYF,TRBD1,TRBJ2-7,TRBV19,.
TGTGCCAGCAGCCTCCTCGAGTTCTCCTACAATGAGCAGTTCTTC,CASSLLEFSYNEQFF,.,TRBJ2-1,TRBV2,.
TGTGCCAGCAGCCCCGCCGGGGTTCGAACTGAAGCTTTCTTT,CASSPAGVRTEAFF,.,TRBJ1-1,TRBV11-2,once
TGCGCCAGCAGCAGGAACCCAGGGAGCAATCAGCCCCAGCATTTT,CASSRNPGSNQPQHF,.,TRBJ1-5,TRBV5-1,.
TGTGCCAGCAGTTTTCAATTGACGACTAGCACCACGGGGTACGAGCAGTACTTC,CASSFQLTTSTTGYEQYF,TRBD2,TRBJ2-7,TRBV28,.
TGTGCCAGCAGCGTAGGGTTTGGAGCCAGTCACGAGCAGTACTTC,CASSVGFGASHEQYF,.,TRBJ2-7,TRBV9,.
TGTGCCAGCAGCTCGGGCCACAGGGGAACAGATACGCAGTATTTT,CASSSGHRGTDTQYF,TRBD1,TRBJ2-3,TRBV7-3,.
TGTGCCAGCAGTAATATCCCCGAGCAGTACTTC,CASSNIPEQYF,.,TRBJ2-7,TRBV5-6,.
TGTGCCAGCAGCGTAGGGAGCGGGGGCTACAATGAGCAGTTCTTC,CASSVGSGGYNEQFF,TRBD2,TRBJ2-1,TRBV9,once
TGTGCCAGCAGTTACTCCGGCGGTGAAGCTTTCTTT,CASSYSGGEAFF,.,TRBJ1-1,TRBV6-5,.
TGCGCCAGCAGCTTGCGGGAGGCCAGAGGTCGAGAGACCCAGTACTTC,CASSLREARGRETQYF,TRBD2,TRBJ2-5,TRBV5-1,.
TGTGCCAGCTCCCAGGAGGGGTTAACTTACAATGAGCAGTTCTTC,CASSQEGLTYNEQFF,.,TRBJ2-1,TRBV18,.
TGTGCCATCAGTGAGAGAATTGGTTCTAGCGGGATCACAGATACGCAGTATTTT,CAISERIGSSGITDTQYF,TRBD2,TRBJ2-3,TRBV10-3,.
TGTGCCAGTAGTATATTAGGGCAGGGGGCTTATGGCTACACCTTC,CASSILGQGAYGYTF,TRBD1,TRBJ1-2,TRBV19,.
TGTGCCAGTAGCTCGAGCAGGGGGACCACTGAAGCTTTCTTT,CASSSSRGTTEAFF,TRBD1,TRBJ1-1,TRBV19,few
TGCGCCAGCAGTGGTAGCGGGAGGGCTATCCAAGAGACCCAGTACTTC,CASSGSGRAIQETQYF,TRBD2,TRBJ2-5,TRBV5-1,.
TGTGCCAGCAGCCAAGATCTTCACAGGGACGTCACAGATACGCAGTATTTT,CASSQDLHRDVTDTQYF,.,TRBJ2-3,TRBV14,once
TGTGCCAGCAGTCTAGGGGCAGTAGCGGGAGGATTCAATGAGCAGTTCTTC,CASSLGAVAGGFNEQFF,TRBD2,TRBJ2-1,TRBV28,.
TGTGCCAGCACCCCTCAAAGTGGACAGAGCGAGCAGTACTTC,CASTPQSGQSEQYF,.,TRBJ2-7,TRBV7-2,.
TGTGCCAGCAGTCCAGCGACAGTCATGAGCTCCTACGAGCAGTACTTC,CASSPATVMSSYEQYF,.,TRBJ2-7,TRBV7-9,.
TGTGCCAGCAGCTTGTCCGGTAACACTGAAGCTTTCTTT,CASSLSGNTEAFF,.,TRBJ1-1,TRBV7-3,.
TGTGCCAGCAGCCCCAACTACGAGCAGTACTTC,CASSPNYEQYF,.,TRBJ2-7,TRBV11-2,.
TGTGCCAGCAGCTCCGGGACAGGGGGCTACAATGAGCAGTTCTTC,CASSSGTGGYNEQFF,TRBD1,TRBJ2-1,TRBV27,.
TGTGCCAGCAGTCCAGACTATTCCGGAGGCGACTTC,CASSPDYSGGDF,.,TRBJ2-5,TRBV6-1,.
TGTGCCAGCTCACCACCGGGGAGACCCTCTGGAAACACCATATATTTT,CASSPPGRPSGNTIYF,.,TRBJ1-3,TRBV18,.
TGTGCCAGCAGCCCGTCGTATTCCCTCCAAGAGACCCAGTACTTC,CASSPSYSLQETQYF,.,TRBJ2-5,TRBV7-3,.
TGTGCCAGCAGCACCTGGACTAGCGGGTACGTAGGGTCCTACGAGCAGTACTTC,CASSTWTSGYVGSYEQYF,TRBD2,TRBJ2-7,TRBV7-8,.
TGTGCCAGCAGCCCCATGGGCACAGATACGCAGTATTTT,CASSPMGTDTQYF,.,TRBJ2-3,TRBV11-2,.
TGCAGCGTTGCAGGTGTGGGGATGAACACTGAAGCTTTCTTT,CSVAGVGMNTEAFF,.,TRBJ1-1,TRBV29-1,.
TGTGCCAGCAGCTCGCCCGGACAGTTAGTATCTGAAGCTTTCTTT,CASSSPGQLVSEAFF,.,TRBJ1-1,TRBV5-6,.
TGTGCCAGCAGCTTAGGCCTAGCGGGGCACAATGAGCAGTTCTTC,CASSLGLAGHNEQFF,TRBD2,TRBJ2-1,TRBV7-8,.
TGTGCCAGCAGCTCAGGACAGGGGTCCCTGCCCCTCCACTTT,CASSSGQGSLPLHF,TRBD1,TRBJ1-6,TRBV7-3,.
TGCGCCAGCAGCTACGCAGGGAACTCCTACGAGCAGTACTTC,CASSYAGNSYEQYF,.,TRBJ2-7,TRBV5-1,.
TGTGCTAGCAGACGAACTGGAGGCGGGAGGGGAAACACCGGGGAGCTGTTTTTT,CASRRTGGGRGNTGELFF,TRBD2,TRBJ2-2,TRBV7-7,.
TGCGCCAGCAGCCAAGTGAGCGGGGGGGCCCCCGATACGCAGTATTTT,CASSQVSGGAPDTQYF,TRBD2,TRBJ2-3,TRBV4-3,.
TGTGCCAGCAGCTCCAAGTACGGGAGGACTGTTCACGAGCAGTACTTC,CASSSKYGRTVHEQYF,TRBD2,TRBJ2-7,TRBV7-6,.
TGTGCCAGCAGCTTATCAGGGAACAATGAGCAGTTCTTC,CASSLSGNNEQFF,.,TRBJ2-1,TRBV11-2,.
TGTGCCACGTCAAGGGAAGGCGAAAAACTGTTTTTT,CATSREGEKLFF,.,TRBJ1-4,TRBV19,.